A selection of T cell receptor beta chains follows, all from one sample in a study of blood T cell repertoires in COVID-19. TCRdb's table, derived via immunoSEQ multiplex PCR, lists solely in-frame clones and lacks some. The sample contains about 230,000 clones, over 80% of which appear only once. Sequencing was done on a sample of peripheral blood. These receptors came from a man aged 40-49 years with acute or convalescent COVID-19. Both conserved end residues are part of each CDR3. The D gene is left open where the match is weak. The listing skips clone size in some rows; elsewhere it reads once, few, many or a size class.

v_gene,abundance,d_gene,j_gene,CDR3nt,CDR3aa
TRBV5-5,-,TRBD1,TRBJ2-5,TGTGCCAGCAGCTTCCAGGGGGTAGGTGAGACCCAGTACTTC,CASSFQGVGETQYF
TRBV6-6,-,-,TRBJ2-2,TGTGCCAGCAGTTACTCAGGACTTACAACCGGGGAGCTGTTTTTT,CASSYSGLTTGELFF
TRBV3-1/TRBV3-2,few,-,TRBJ1-1,TGTGCCAGCAGCCTAGACAGATACACTGAAGCTTTCTTT,CASSLDRYTEAFF
TRBV6-5,once,TRBD1,TRBJ2-1,TGTGCCGGGATAGGACAGGGCTACAATGAGCAGTTCTTC,CAGIGQGYNEQFF
TRBV19,few,-,TRBJ2-1,TGTGCCAGTAGTATACAGCAGCGGCGGTTCTTC,CASSIQQRRFF
TRBV5-5,-,-,TRBJ2-7,TGTGCCAGCAGCTTGTATAGCTCCTACGAGCAGTACTTC,CASSLYSSYEQYF
TRBV19,-,-,TRBJ2-3,TGTGCCAGTAGGGAGCGGCGGAAAAGCACAGATACGCAGTATTTT,CASRERRKSTDTQYF
TRBV27,-,TRBD1,TRBJ1-2,TGTGCCAGCAGTTTATCAGGGGGCTCTGGCTACACCTTC,CASSLSGGSGYTF
TRBV7-9,-,-,TRBJ1-6,TGTGCCAGCAGCTTTGGCGGAGATTCACCCCTCCACTTT,CASSFGGDSPLHF
TRBV5-1,-,-,TRBJ1-2,TGCGCCAGCTCCACAGGGTCGAGCTATGGCTACACCTTC,CASSTGSSYGYTF
TRBV2,few,-,TRBJ1-1,TGTGCCAGCAGGCCTAGGGGGGGGGTGAACACTGAAGCTTTCTTT,CASRPRGGVNTEAFF
TRBV11-2,-,TRBD1,TRBJ1-4,TGTGCCAGCAGCCCACGACAGGGTGGAAGTGAAAAACTGTTTTTT,CASSPRQGGSEKLFF
TRBV12-3/TRBV12-4,-,-,TRBJ2-3,TGTGCCAGCACAGGGGAGCCAGATACGCAGTATTTT,CASTGEPDTQYF
TRBV30,-,-,TRBJ2-3,TGTGCCTGGAGTCGTTCACTAGGGACAACCGATACGCAGTATTTT,CAWSRSLGTTDTQYF
TRBV20-1,once,-,TRBJ1-3,TGCAGTGCTAGGGGCGAAAACACCATATATTTT,CSARGENTIYF
TRBV7-2,-,TRBD2,TRBJ2-7,TGTGCCAGCAGCTTAGCGGGGACTAGCGGGAGGGCCTACGAGCAGTACTTC,CASSLAGTSGRAYEQYF
TRBV5-1,-,-,TRBJ2-3,TGCGCCAGCAGCTTGGGGGCGCCCGCAGATACGCAGTATTTT,CASSLGAPADTQYF
TRBV5-1,-,-,TRBJ2-1,TGCGCCAGCAGCTTGGCGGTAGCGGCTTACAATGAGCAGTTCTTC,CASSLAVAAYNEQFF
TRBV11-3,-,-,TRBJ2-7,TGTGCCAGCAGCTTAGCCAGGGACTACGAGCAGTACTTC,CASSLARDYEQYF
TRBV15,-,TRBD2,TRBJ2-7,TGTGCCACCAGCAGAGTGGGACTAGCCGGCTCCTACGAGCAGTACTTC,CATSRVGLAGSYEQYF
TRBV5-1,-,TRBD1,TRBJ1-3,TGCGCCAGCAGCCCGGGACAGGGCTCTGGAAACACCATATATTTT,CASSPGQGSGNTIYF
TRBV27,-,TRBD2,TRBJ2-3,TGTGCCAGCAGACTGGGACTAGCGGGATCGGATACGCAGTATTTT,CASRLGLAGSDTQYF
TRBV24-1,-,-,TRBJ2-1,TGTGCCACCGGTCTGGGCGGGACGAGCAATGAGCAGTTCTTC,CATGLGGTSNEQFF
TRBV12-3/TRBV12-4,-,-,TRBJ1-5,TGTGCCAGCAGTTTAATGGGAGGTCAGCCCCAGCATTTT,CASSLMGGQPQHF
TRBV19,few,-,TRBJ1-1,TGTGCCAGTAGTAATACAGTGAACACTGAAGCTTTCTTT,CASSNTVNTEAFF
TRBV25-1,-,TRBD1,TRBJ2-4,TGTGCCAGCAGTCCCTCCGGGACAGGGAACATTCAGTACTTC,CASSPSGTGNIQYF
TRBV6-5,-,-,TRBJ2-1,TGTGCCAGCAGTCGGGACTCCCTTATCTACAATGAGCAGTTCTTC,CASSRDSLIYNEQFF
TRBV10-3,-,-,TRBJ1-1,TGTGCCATCGCAACGATGACAAACACTGAAGCTTTCTTT,CAIATMTNTEAFF
TRBV7-2,-,-,TRBJ1-3,TGTGCCAGCAGCTCGGACAGTTACTCTGGAAACACCATATATTTT,CASSSDSYSGNTIYF
TRBV12-3/TRBV12-4,-,-,TRBJ2-6,TGTGCCAGCAGGGGGGCCCCGGCCAACGTCCTGACTTTC,CASRGAPANVLTF
TRBV7-9,-,-,TRBJ2-1,TGTGCCAGCAGCCCCCCTGGCGGGGCTGGGGAGAGGGAGCAGTTCTTC,CASSPPGGAGEREQFF
TRBV11-2,-,TRBD1,TRBJ2-5,TGTGCCAGCAGCCCGGGACAGCAAGAGACCCAGTACTTC,CASSPGQQETQYF
TRBV29-1,few,-,TRBJ1-1,TGCAGCGGTTCGTCGGGGGGGAACACTGAAGCTTTCTTT,CSGSSGGNTEAFF
TRBV14,once,-,TRBJ1-2,TGTGCCAGCAGCCTCAGCGGGGGAAACTATGGCTACACCTTC,CASSLSGGNYGYTF
TRBV2,-,TRBD2,TRBJ2-3,TGTGCCAGCAGTCCCGGGACTAGCGAGAGCACAGATACGCAGTATTTT,CASSPGTSESTDTQYF
TRBV29-1,-,TRBD1,TRBJ2-5,TGCAGCGTTACCAAACAGGGGATTGGGGAGACCCAGTACTTC,CSVTKQGIGETQYF
TRBV7-9,once,-,TRBJ1-1,TGTGCCAGCAGCTTAGGGACAGACGTGAACACTGAAGCTTTCTTT,CASSLGTDVNTEAFF
TRBV6-5,-,-,TRBJ2-2,TGTGCCAGCAGTTATCAGGGCTACGTCGGGGAGCTGTTTTTT,CASSYQGYVGELFF
TRBV5-4,-,TRBD2,TRBJ2-7,TGTGCCAGCAGCTCGGGACTAGCGGGAGTCGAGCAGTACTTC,CASSSGLAGVEQYF
TRBV27,few,-,TRBJ2-6,TGTGCCAGCAGTAGGGGAAACTCTGGGGCCAACGTCCTGACTTTC,CASSRGNSGANVLTF
TRBV4-3,-,-,TRBJ1-1,TGCGCCAGCAGCCTTTTCCGGGGTTCGAGGACTGAAGCTTTCTTT,CASSLFRGSRTEAFF
TRBV7-2,-,TRBD1,TRBJ2-7,TGTGCCAGCAGCTTAGTTAGTGGGGACAGGTCTTACGAGCAGTACTTC,CASSLVSGDRSYEQYF
TRBV10-3,-,TRBD2,TRBJ2-4,TGTGCCATCAGTCCTAGCGGAGAGAAAAACATTCAGTACTTC,CAISPSGEKNIQYF
TRBV7-6,few,-,TRBJ2-1,TGTGCCAGCAGCTTAGTGGGGCAGGGGTCAAGCTCCTACAATGAGCAGTTCTTC,CASSLVGQGSSSYNEQFF
TRBV19,-,-,TRBJ1-5,TGTGCCGTGGGGAGTAGCAATCAGCCCCAGCATTTT,CAVGSSNQPQHF
TRBV25-1,once,TRBD2,TRBJ2-5,TGTGCCAGCAGGCTAGCGGGTCAAGAGACCCAGTACTTC,CASRLAGQETQYF
TRBV28,few,-,TRBJ2-7,TGTGCCAGCAGTTCCTTACTAGCTCTGTACGAGCAGTACTTC,CASSSLLALYEQYF
TRBV2,-,TRBD1,TRBJ1-2,TGTGCCAGCAGTGGGGACAGGGGGCCTGTCTATGGCTACACCTTC,CASSGDRGPVYGYTF
TRBV30,-,TRBD2,TRBJ2-5,TGTGCCTGGAGTGCGTCGGGAGGCCGGACCCAGTACTTC,CAWSASGGRTQYF
TRBV29-1,-,TRBD2,TRBJ2-1,TGCAGCGTTGGGGGGGGGAAGGATGCAATGAAGCAGTTCTTC,CSVGGGKDAMKQFF
TRBV19,-,-,TRBJ2-7,TGTGCCTCAAAAGAGAACGACAACTCCTACGAGCAGTACTTC,CASKENDNSYEQYF
TRBV6-1,-,TRBD1,TRBJ1-1,TGTGCCAGCAGGAAAGAGGCAGGGGGGAACACTGAAGCTTTCTTT,CASRKEAGGNTEAFF
TRBV11-3,-,TRBD1,TRBJ1-1,TGTGCCAGCAGCTTGGGGGGACAGGGGAACACTGAAGCTTTCTTT,CASSLGGQGNTEAFF
TRBV4-1,-,TRBD2,TRBJ2-3,TGCGCCAGCAGCCATATCATGGCGACTAGCGGGAGCACAGATACGCAGTATTTT,CASSHIMATSGSTDTQYF
TRBV15,-,-,TRBJ2-3,TGTGCCACCAGCACTGGACGGACTGGCAGCACAGATACGCAGTATTTT,CATSTGRTGSTDTQYF